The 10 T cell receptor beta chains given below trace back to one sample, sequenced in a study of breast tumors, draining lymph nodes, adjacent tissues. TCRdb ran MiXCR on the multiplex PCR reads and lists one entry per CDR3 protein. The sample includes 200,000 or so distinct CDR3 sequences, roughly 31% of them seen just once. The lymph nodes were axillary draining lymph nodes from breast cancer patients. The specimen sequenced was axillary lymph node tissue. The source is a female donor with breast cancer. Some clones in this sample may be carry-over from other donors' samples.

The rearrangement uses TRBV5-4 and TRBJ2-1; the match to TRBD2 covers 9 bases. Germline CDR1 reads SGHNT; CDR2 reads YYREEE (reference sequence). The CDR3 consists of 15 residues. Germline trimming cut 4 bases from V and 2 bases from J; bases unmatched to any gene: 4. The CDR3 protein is CASSDPSGTYNEQFF. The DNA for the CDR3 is TGTGCCAGCAGCGACCCTAGCGGGACCTACAATGAGCAGTTCTTC.

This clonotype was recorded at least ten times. The CDR3 nucleotides are TGTGCCAGCAGTGAACAATTGGGTCTGTGGGAGCAGTACTTC. Amino acid sequence: CASSEQLGLWEQYF. J is TRBJ2-7 and V is TRBV2; no clear D gene. Per germline, CDR1 SNHLY and CDR2 FYNNEI. This CDR3 is built from 14 residues. V was shortened by 2 bases and J by 7 bases, with 15 bases between the two germline ends. Full variable domain (remainder filled in from reference TRBV2 and TRBJ2-7): EPEVTQTPSHQVTQMGQEVILRCVPISNHLYFYWYRQILGQKVEFLVSFYNNEISEKSEIFDDQFSVERPDGSNFTLKIRSTKLEDSAMYFCASSEQLGLWEQYFGPGTRLTVT.

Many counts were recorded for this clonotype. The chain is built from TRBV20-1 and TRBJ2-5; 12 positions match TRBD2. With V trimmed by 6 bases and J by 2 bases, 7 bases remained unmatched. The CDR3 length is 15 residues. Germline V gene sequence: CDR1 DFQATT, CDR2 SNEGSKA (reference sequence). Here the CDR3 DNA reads TGCAGTGCCCCACGACTAGCGGGAGATCAAGAGACCCAGTACTTC. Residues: CSAPRLAGDQETQYF.

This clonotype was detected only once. The CDR3 loop is CASSLLDSYEQYF. DNA for the CDR3: TGTGCCAGCAGCTTACTTGACTCCTACGAGCAGTACTTC. The chain employs TRBV7-2 and TRBJ2-7; D ambiguous. Germline V gene data show CDR1 as SGHTA and CDR2 as FQGNSA. Deletions cut 2 bases from V and 0 bases from J, with 5 bases between. The CDR3 length is 13 residues.

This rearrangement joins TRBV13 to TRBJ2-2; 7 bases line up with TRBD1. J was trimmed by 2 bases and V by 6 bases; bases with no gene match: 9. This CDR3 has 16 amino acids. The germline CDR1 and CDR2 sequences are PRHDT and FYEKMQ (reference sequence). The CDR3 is CASRNQGDGNTGELFF. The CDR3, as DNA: TGTGCCAGCAGAAATCAGGGGGACGGAAACACCGGGGAGCTGTTTTTT.

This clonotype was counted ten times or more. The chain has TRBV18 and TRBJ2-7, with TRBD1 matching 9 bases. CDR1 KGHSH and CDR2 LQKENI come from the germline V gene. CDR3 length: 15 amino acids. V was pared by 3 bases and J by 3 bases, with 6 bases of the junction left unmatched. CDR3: CASSPRTGVSYEQYF. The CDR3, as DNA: TGTGCCAGCTCACCTAGGACAGGGGTAAGCTACGAGCAGTACTTC.

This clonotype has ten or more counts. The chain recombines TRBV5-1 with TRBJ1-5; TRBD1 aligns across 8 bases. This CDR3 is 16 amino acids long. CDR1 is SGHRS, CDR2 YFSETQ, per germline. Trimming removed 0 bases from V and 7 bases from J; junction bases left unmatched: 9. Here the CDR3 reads CASSLGAGGSGQPQHF. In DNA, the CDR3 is TGCGCCAGCAGCTTGGGGGCAGGGGGCTCGGGGCAGCCCCAGCATTTT.

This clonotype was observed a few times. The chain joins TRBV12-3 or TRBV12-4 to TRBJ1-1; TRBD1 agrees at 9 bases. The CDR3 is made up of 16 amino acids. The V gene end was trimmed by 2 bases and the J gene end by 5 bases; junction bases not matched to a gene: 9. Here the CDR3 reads CASSLWTGARGTEAFF. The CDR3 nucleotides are TGTGCCAGCAGTTTATGGACAGGGGCTCGAGGAACTGAAGCTTTCTTT.

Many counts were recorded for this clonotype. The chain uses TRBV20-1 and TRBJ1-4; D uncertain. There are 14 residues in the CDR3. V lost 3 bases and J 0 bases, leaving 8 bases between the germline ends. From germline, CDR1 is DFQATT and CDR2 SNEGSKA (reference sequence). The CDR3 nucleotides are TGCAGTGCTAGGCTCGGATCAACTAATGAAAAACTGTTTTTT. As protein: CSARLGSTNEKLFF.

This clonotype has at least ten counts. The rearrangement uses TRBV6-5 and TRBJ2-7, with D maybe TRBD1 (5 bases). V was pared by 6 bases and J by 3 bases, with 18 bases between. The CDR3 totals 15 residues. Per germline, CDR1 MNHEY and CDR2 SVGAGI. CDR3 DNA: TGTGCCAGCAGGCCGACCTCCAGGGCGGTCTACGAGCAGTACTTC. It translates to CASRPTSRAVYEQYF.